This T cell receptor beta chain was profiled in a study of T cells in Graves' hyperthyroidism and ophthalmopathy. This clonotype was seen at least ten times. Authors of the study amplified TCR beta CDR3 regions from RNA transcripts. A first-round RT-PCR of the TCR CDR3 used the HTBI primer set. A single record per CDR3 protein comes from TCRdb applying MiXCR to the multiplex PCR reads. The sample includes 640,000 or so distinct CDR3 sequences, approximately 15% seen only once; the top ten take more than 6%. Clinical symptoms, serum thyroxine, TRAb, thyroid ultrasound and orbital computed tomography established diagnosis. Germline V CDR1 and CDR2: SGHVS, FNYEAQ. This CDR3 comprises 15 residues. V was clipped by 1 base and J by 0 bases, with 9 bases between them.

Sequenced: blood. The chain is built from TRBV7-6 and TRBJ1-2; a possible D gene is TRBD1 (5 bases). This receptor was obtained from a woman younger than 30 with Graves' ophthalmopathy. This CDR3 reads CASSLGDSANYGYTF. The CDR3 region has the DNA TGTGCCAGCAGCTTAGGGGACTCAGCTAACTATGGCTACACCTTC. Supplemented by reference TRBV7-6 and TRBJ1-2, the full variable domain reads GAGVSQSPRYKVTKRGQDVALRCDPISGHVSLYWYRQALGQGPEFLTYFNYEAQQDKSGLPNDRFSAERPEGSISTLTIQRTEQRDSAMYRCASSLGDSANYGYTFGSGTRLTVV.